The clone carrying this TCR beta chain came up a few times. These data come from a study of blood T cell repertoires in COVID-19. On the study more broadly: Specimens from acute and convalescent COVID-19 originated in the United States, Italy and Spain. Nucleic acid was either cDNA or gDNA, and it came from T cells, B-cell-depleted T cells, or PBMCs.

V lost 6 bases and J lost 7; bases outside the gene matches: 14. CDR3 length: 15 residues. Germline V gene sequence: CDR1 SNHLY, CDR2 FYNNEI. Study processing details: Scientists estimated how many nucleated cells there were by amplifying reference gene primers. The repertoire was sequenced with immunoSEQ multiplex PCR; TCRdb's copy has only in-frame clones and lacks some. V, J and clone size are those of that table, while D and trimming were read from the DNA. The profile shows 130,000 to 150,000 clones, around 80% of them singletons. The specimen sequenced was peripheral blood. The TCR originated in a man in his sixties with acute or convalescent COVID-19. This chain joins TRBV2 and TRBJ1-1, with 7 bases lining up with TRBD1. CDR3 DNA sequence: TGTGCCAGCAGGGGCGGAGAGGGGGCCGGGATTGAAGCTTTCTTT. It translates to CASRGGEGAGIEAFF. Variable domain in full (rest from reference TRBV2 and TRBJ1-1): EPEVTQTPSHQVTQMGQEVILRCVPISNHLYFYWYRQILGQKVEFLVSFYNNEISEKSEIFDDQFSVERPDGSNFTLKIRSTKLEDSAMYFCASRGGEGAGIEAFFGQGTRLTVV.